This T cell receptor beta chain stems from a study of shared clonotypes between healthy human individuals. Regarding the study as a whole: It was observed that approximately 5% of naive CD4 clonotypes were shared across several donors.

Sequenced by immunoSEQ multiplex PCR; TCRdb stores in-frame clones only, minus some. Among over 2 million clones listed, about 95% were seen once. The junction had 7 bases not matched to a gene; V was cut back by 0 bases and J by 4 bases. The CDR3 extends over 16 amino acids. Germline V gives CDR1 MNHEY, CDR2 SVGAGI. The naive CD8 subset, CD45RO-negative cells positively selected for CCR7, excluded terminally differentiated effector memory CD45RA+ cells. As concerns this clone: Antigen specificity is unknown.

The receptor comes from a man aged 18 to 29 in good health. The chain combines TRBV6-5 with TRBJ1-2; 8 bases align to TRBD1. Sequencing input: naive CD8+ T cells sorted from blood. As DNA, the CDR3 is TGTGCCAGCAGTTACTCCAAACGACAGGGGCTCTATGGCTACACCTTC. It is translated as CASSYSKRQGLYGYTF.